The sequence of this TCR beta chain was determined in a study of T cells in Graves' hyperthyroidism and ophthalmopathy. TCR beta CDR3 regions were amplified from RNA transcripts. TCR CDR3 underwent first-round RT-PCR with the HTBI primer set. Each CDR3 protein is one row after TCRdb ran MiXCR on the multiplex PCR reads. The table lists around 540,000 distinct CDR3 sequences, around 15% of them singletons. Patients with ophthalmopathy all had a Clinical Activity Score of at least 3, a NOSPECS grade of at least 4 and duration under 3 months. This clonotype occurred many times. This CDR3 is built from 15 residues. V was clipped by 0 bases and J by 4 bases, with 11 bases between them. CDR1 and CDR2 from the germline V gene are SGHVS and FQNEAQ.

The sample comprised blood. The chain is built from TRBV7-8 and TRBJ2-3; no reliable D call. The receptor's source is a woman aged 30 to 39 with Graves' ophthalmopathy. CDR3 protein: CASSLAGGLPDTQYF. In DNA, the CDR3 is TGTGCCAGCAGCTTAGCAGGTGGCTTACCAGATACGCAGTATTTT.